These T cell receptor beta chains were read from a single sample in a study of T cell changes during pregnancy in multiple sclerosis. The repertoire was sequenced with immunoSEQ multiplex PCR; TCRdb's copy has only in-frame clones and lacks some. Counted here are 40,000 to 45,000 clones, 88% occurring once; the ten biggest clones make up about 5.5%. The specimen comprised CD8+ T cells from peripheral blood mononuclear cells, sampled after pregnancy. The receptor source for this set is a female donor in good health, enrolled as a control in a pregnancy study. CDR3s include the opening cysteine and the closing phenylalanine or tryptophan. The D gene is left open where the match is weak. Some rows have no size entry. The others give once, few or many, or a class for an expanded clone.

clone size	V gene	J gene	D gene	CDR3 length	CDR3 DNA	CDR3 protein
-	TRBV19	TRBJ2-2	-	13	TGTGCCAGTAGTCTACAGGGAATCGGGGAGCTGTTTTTT	CASSLQGIGELFF
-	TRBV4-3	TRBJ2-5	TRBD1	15	TGCGCCAGCAGCCAACTACAGGGGGCTTGGGAGACCCAGTACTTC	CASSQLQGAWETQYF
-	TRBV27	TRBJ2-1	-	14	TGTGCCAGCAGTTTGAGACAGGAGCACAATGAGCAGTTCTTC	CASSLRQEHNEQFF
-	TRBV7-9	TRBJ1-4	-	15	TGTGCCAGCAGCTTAGGTACAGCAACTAATGAAAAACTGTTTTTT	CASSLGTATNEKLFF
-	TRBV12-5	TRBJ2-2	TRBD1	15	TGTGCTACGGAGGGGACAGGGTTGGACACCGGGGAGCTGTTTTTT	CATEGTGLDTGELFF
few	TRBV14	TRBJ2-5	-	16	TGTGCCAGCAGCCAAGGGGTAATGGAGGGGCAGTGGCCCCAGTACTTC	CASSQGVMEGQWPQYF
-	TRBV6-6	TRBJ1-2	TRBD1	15	TGTGCCAGCAGGTGGGACAGCCCGGAGGGCTATGGCTACACCTTC	CASRWDSPEGYGYTF
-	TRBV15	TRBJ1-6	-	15	TGTGCCACCAGCAGAGATGATACAGAAAATTCACCCCTCCACTTT	CATSRDDTENSPLHF
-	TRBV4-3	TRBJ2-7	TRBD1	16	TGCGCCAGCAGCCAAGAGGACAGGGGGCTGACCTACGAGCAGTACTTC	CASSQEDRGLTYEQYF
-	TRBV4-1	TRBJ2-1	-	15	TGCGCCAGCAGCCCCCGACAGGCGTATTACAATGAGCAGTTCTTC	CASSPRQAYYNEQFF
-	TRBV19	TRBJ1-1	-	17	TGTGCCAGTAGTATGCCTACAGGGCGGGGGATGAACACTGAAGCTTTCTTT	CASSMPTGRGMNTEAFF
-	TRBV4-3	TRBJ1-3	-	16	TGCGCCAGCAGCCAAGATAGGGGACTGAAGGGAAACACCATATATTTT	CASSQDRGLKGNTIYF
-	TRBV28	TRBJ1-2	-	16	TGTGCCAGCAGTTTATTAGGACAGTTAGCTAACTATGGCTACACCTTC	CASSLLGQLANYGYTF
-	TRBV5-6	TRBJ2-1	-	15	TGTGCCAGCAGCTTCTTAACAGGGCTCTACAATGAGCAGTTCTTC	CASSFLTGLYNEQFF
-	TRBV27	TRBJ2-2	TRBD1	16	TGTGCCAGCCTTAATAGGGACAGGGAGAACACCGGGGAGCTGTTTTTT	CASLNRDRENTGELFF
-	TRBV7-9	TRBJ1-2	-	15	TGTGCCAGCAGCTCCCTCATTACAGTTAACTATGGCTACACCTTC	CASSSLITVNYGYTF
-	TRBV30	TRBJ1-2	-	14	TGTGCCTGGACTCGGGGGGCGGTTAACTATGGCTACACCTTC	CAWTRGAVNYGYTF
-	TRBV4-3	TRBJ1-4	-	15	TGCGCCAGCAGCCAAGTTGTGGACAGTGATGAAAAACTGTTTTTT	CASSQVVDSDEKLFF
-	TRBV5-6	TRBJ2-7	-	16	TGTGCCAGCAGCTCCTGGACAGAGGCGAGCTCCTACGAGCAGTACTTC	CASSSWTEASSYEQYF
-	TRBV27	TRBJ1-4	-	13	TGTGCCAGCCGTGGGGGGGGTAATGAAAAACTGTTTTTT	CASRGGGNEKLFF
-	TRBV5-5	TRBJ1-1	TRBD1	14	TGTGCCAGCAGCCCCCCCAGGGGGCTTACTGAAGCTTTCTTT	CASSPPRGLTEAFF
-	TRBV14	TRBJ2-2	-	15	TGTGCCAGCAGCCAAGGGCTTGGTATCACCGGGGAGCTGTTTTTT	CASSQGLGITGELFF
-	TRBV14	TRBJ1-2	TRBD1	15	TGTGCCAGCAGCCAAGACACAACAGGGGGCTCTGGCTACACCTTC	CASSQDTTGGSGYTF
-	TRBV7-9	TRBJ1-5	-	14	TGTGCCAGCAGCTTAGAAGGTCCGCGGCAGCCCCAGCATTTT	CASSLEGPRQPQHF
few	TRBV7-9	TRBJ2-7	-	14	TGTGCTACAGCGCAGCAGGGGAAGATCTACGAGCAGTACTTC	CATAQQGKIYEQYF
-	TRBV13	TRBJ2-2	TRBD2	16	TGTGCCAGCAGCTTATCCGGGGGGGCTATCGGCGGGGAGCTGTTTTTT	CASSLSGGAIGGELFF
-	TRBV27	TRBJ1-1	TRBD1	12	TGTGCCAGCCAGGGACAGGATGGGAGAGAAGCATTT	CASQGQDGREAF
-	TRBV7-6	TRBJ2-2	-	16	TGTGCCAGCAGCTTAGGGGGGGGCCTCGGCACCGGGGAGCTGTTTTTT	CASSLGGGLGTGELFF
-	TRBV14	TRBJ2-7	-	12	TGTGCCAGCAGCCAAGCCGGCTACGAGCAGTACTTC	CASSQAGYEQYF
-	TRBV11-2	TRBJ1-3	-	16	TGTGCCAGCAGCTTAACAGGCCAACTCTCTGGAAACACCATATATTTT	CASSLTGQLSGNTIYF
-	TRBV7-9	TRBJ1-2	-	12	TGTGCCAGCAGCTTAGGGCAGTATGGCTACACCTTC	CASSLGQYGYTF
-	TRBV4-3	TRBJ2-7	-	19	TGCGCCAGCAGCCAAGATTGGGCCCCACTAGACCCCTCCGGAAACGAGCAGTACTTC	CASSQDWAPLDPSGNEQYF
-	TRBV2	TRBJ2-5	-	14	TGTGCCAGCAGTGGCTACAGGGTACACGAGATCCAGTACTTC	CASSGYRVHEIQYF
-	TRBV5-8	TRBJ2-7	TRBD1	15	TGTGCCAGCAGCTTGGGGACAGGGGGTTACTACGAGCAGTACTTC	CASSLGTGGYYEQYF
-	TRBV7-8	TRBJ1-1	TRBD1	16	TGTGCCAGCAGCTTAGCGGGACAGGGGGCGAATACTGAAGCTTTCTTT	CASSLAGQGANTEAFF
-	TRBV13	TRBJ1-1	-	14	TGTGCCAGCAGCTTTCCAGGGATGAACACTGAAGCTTTCTTT	CASSFPGMNTEAFF
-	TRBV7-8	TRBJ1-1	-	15	TGTGCCAGCAGCCTCTCAAGCAGCGCGAACACTGAAGCTTTCTTT	CASSLSSSANTEAFF
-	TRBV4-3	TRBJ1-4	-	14	TGCGCCAGCGCATCCAATGGAGGGGATGAAAAACTGTTTTTT	CASASNGGDEKLFF
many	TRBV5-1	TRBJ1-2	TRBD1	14	TGCGCCAGCAGCTCTAAACAGGGGTCTTATGGCTACACCTTC	CASSSKQGSYGYTF
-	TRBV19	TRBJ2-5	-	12	TGTGCCAGTAGTGGACTCTCAGAGACCCAGTACTTC	CASSGLSETQYF